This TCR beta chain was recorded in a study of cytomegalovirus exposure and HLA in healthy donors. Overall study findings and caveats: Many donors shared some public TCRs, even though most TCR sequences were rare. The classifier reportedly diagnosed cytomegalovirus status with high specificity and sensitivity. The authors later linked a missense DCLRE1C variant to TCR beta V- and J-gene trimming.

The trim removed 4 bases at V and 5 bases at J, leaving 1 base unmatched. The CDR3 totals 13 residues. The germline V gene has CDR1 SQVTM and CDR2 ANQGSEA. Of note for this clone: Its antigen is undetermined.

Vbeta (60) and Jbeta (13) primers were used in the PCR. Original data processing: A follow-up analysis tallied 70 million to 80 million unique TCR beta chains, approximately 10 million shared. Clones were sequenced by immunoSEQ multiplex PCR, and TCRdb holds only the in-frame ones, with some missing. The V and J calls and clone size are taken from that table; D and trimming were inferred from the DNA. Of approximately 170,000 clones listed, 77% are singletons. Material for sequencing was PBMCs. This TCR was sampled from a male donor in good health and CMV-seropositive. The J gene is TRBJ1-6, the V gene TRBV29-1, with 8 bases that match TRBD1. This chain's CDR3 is CSVATGDNSPLHF. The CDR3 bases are TGCAGCGTTGCGACAGGGGATAATTCACCCCTCCACTTT.